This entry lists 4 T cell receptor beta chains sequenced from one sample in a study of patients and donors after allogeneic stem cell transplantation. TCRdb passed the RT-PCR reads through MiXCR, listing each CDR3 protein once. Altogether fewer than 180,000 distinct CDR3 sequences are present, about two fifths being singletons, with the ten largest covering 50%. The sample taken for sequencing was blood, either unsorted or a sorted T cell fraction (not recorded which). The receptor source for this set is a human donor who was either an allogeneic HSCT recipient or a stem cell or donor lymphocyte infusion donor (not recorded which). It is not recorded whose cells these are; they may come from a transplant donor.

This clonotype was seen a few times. The CDR3 region is CASSLVRGPGTEAFF. CDR3 DNA: TGTGCCAGCAGCTTAGTTAGGGGGCCGGGCACTGAAGCTTTCTTT. This chain links TRBV7-6 with TRBJ1-1, with 7 bases identical to TRBD1. Germline lookup yields CDR1 SGHVS and CDR2 FNYEAQ. After removal of 1 base from V and 4 bases from J, the junction contained 6 bases not matched to a gene. The CDR3 has 15 amino acids.

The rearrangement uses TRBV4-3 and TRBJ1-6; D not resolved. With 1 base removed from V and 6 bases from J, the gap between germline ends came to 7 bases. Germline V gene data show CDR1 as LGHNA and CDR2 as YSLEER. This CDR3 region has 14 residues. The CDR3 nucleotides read TGCGCCAGCAGCCAAGGGGGAACTAATTCACCCCTCCACTTT. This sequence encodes CASSQGGTNSPLHF.

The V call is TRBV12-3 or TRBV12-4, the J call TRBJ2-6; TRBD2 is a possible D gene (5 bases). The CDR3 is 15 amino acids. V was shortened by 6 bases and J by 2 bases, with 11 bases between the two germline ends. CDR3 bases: TGTGCCAGCAGATACGGGATTCCTGGGGCCAACGTCCTGACTTTC. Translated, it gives CASRYGIPGANVLTF.

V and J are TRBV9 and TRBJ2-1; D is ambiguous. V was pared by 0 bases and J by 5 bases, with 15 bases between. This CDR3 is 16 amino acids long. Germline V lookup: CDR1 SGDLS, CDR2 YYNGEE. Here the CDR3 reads CASSVGGLQPDNEQFF. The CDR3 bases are TGTGCCAGCAGCGTAGGTGGTCTCCAGCCCGACAATGAGCAGTTCTTC.